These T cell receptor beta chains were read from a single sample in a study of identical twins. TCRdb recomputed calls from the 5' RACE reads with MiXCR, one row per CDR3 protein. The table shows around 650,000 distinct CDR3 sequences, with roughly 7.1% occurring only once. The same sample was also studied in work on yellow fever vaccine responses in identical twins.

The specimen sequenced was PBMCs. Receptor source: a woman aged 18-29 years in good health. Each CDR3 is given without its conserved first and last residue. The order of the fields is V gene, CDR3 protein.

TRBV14 ASSPLGRGSNQPQH
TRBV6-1 ATAVGVGTGVEPLH
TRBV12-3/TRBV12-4 ATLGGNYGYT
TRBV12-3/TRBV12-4 ASSRVTNEKLF
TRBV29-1 SVGGAPKVQY
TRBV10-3 AIRNRGLNQPQH
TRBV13 ASSRENSPLH
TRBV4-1 ASSQQPSTSRINQPQH
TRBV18 ASSPGTGDLGEQF
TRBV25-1 ASSDAQQGSSWNEQF
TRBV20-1 SAVGQGYGYT
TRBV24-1 ATSDPGPTTDTQY
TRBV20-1 SASDLPDRENTEAF
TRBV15 ATSRAVTQETQY
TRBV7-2 ASSLVGGGGYEQY
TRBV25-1 ASTLTGGGNTIY
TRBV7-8 ASSLAASGGAITGELF
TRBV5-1 ASSLSLKREGYEQY
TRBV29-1 SVVGLYNEQF
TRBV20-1 SARGEGLGAF
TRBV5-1 ASSLLQGYTEAF
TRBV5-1 ASSLVAAAQETQY
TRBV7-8 ASSLVTGEAF
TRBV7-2 ASRKLRGSYEQY
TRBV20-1 SARAGSGSNEQF
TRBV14 ASSQGGRGNGETQY
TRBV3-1 ASSWRDSRGYT
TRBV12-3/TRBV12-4 ASSSTVNTEAF
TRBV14 ASSQDGDRVSTEAF
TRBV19 ASSRLAMEYNEQF
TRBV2 ASSGGVKETQY
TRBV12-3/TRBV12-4 ASRDSPGTVGETQY
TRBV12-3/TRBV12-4 ASSRLAGLAGGNEQF
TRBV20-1 SARGPGTYS
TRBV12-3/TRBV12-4 ASSLARTSTNEKLF
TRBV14 ASSQVYWGGRTEAF
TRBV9 ASSLTSGPSMGSNEQF
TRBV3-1 ASSQATGTSGTYNEQF
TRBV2 ASSEGVGPQETQY
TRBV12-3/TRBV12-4 ASSITSGETQY